The 32 T cell receptor beta chains given below trace back to one sample, sequenced in a study of metastatic and nonmetastatic thyroid tumors. TCRdb re-analyzed the PCR reads using MiXCR. The table records 30,000 to 35,000 clones, about 32% of them present only once. Each patient came to thyroid surgery without any prior treatment (of any kind). The specimen was blood. Receptor source: a female donor with papillary thyroid cancer or a benign thyroid nodule (not recorded which). Some clones in this sample may be carry-over from other donors' samples.

This clone has a count of ten or more. The chain recombines TRBV9 with TRBJ2-1; TRBD1 matches at 8 bases. CDR1 and CDR2 from the germline V gene are SGDLS and YYNGEE. V gave up 1 base and J gave up 7 bases; unmatched junction bases: 7. CDR3 size: 15 residues. CDR3 DNA sequence: TGTGCCAGCAGCGTAAGGCAGGGGGCATGGAATGAGCAGTTCTTC. This encodes CASSVRQGAWNEQFF.

This clone occurred many times. The V gene is TRBV4-3, the J gene TRBJ2-3; 8 nucleotides line up with TRBD1. Germline CDR1 reads LGHNA; CDR2 reads YSLEER. Trimming removed 0 bases from V and 6 bases from J; junction bases left unmatched: 8. The CDR3 is 16 residues long. CDR3 sequence: CASSQDLTGGWDTQYF. The DNA of the CDR3 is TGCGCCAGCAGCCAAGATCTAACAGGGGGATGGGATACGCAGTATTTT.

This clone was detected only a few times. V usage is TRBV12-3 or TRBV12-4 and J usage is TRBJ1-3, with D unclear. The V and J ends lost 3 bases and 4 bases respectively, with 4 bases between them. The CDR3 covers 12 residues. The CDR3 DNA is TGTGCCAGCAGTTTGTCCGGAAACACCATATATTTT. This codes for CASSLSGNTIYF.

This clone was seen repeatedly, ten times or more. The rearrangement joins TRBV20-1 to TRBJ2-7, with TRBD2 matching 7 bases. CDR1 and CDR2 from the germline V gene are DFQATT and SNEGSKA (reference sequence). V shed 3 bases, J shed 0 bases, and the junction held 11 bases outside the gene matches. The CDR3 has 16 residues. The CDR3 sequence: CSASLSGTTGSYEQYF. The CDR3 DNA reads as TGCAGTGCTAGCCTGTCCGGGACTACTGGCTCCTACGAGCAGTACTTC.

The chain employs TRBV10-3 and TRBJ2-7; TRBD2 might be the D (5 bases). Trimming stripped 4 bases from V and 0 bases from J, with 25 bases between. From germline, CDR1 is ENHRY and CDR2 SYGVKD. The CDR3 is made up of 19 amino acids. The CDR3 DNA sequence: TGTGCCATCAGTGCCCCCAACAGAGCGGAATCCCACCACTCCTACGAGCAGTACTTC. Its protein product is CAISAPNRAESHHSYEQYF.

This clone was picked up a small number of times. The chain uses TRBV2 and TRBJ2-2; tentative D call: TRBD1 (5 bases). The V gene's germline CDR1 is SNHLY and CDR2 FYNNEI. The CDR3 has 15 amino acids. V lost 2 bases and J lost 4, with 11 bases in between. The CDR3 DNA is TGTGCCAGCAGTGAAAGGCAGGGCCTCACCGGGGAGCTGTTTTTT. Translation gives CASSERQGLTGELFF.

Comments on this clone: Germline and junction disagree at one end, which may indicate a read error. This chain uses TRBV7-6 with TRBJ2-2; possibly TRBD1 or TRBD2 for D (5 bases each). CDR1 is SGHVS and CDR2 is FNYEAQ in the germline V gene. The length of the CDR3 is 14 residues. CDR3 DNA sequence: TGTGCCAGCAGCCCGGGTCTTAACACCGGGGACCTGTTTTTT. Amino acids: CASSPGLNTGDLFF.

Relative to its sample, this clone is medium-sized. The chain links TRBV30 to TRBJ2-7; D may be TRBD1 (6 bases). Germline V gives CDR1 GTSNPN, CDR2 SVGIG (reference sequence). This CDR3 is built from 12 residues. The ends were cut back, 5 bases at V and 0 bases at J, with 8 bases in the middle. As DNA, the CDR3 is TGTGCCTGGGGGGACAACTCCTACGAGCAGTACTTC. It translates to CAWGDNSYEQYF.

This clone was seen repeatedly, ten times or more. The chain uses TRBV24-1 and TRBJ1-4, with a weak D call TRBD1 (5 bases). CDR3 length: 12 residues. Germline assignment: CDR1 KGHDR and CDR2 SFDVKD. Trimming pared 4 bases from V and 6 bases from J, leaving 5 bases between. The CDR3 DNA reads TGTGCCACCAGTGAAGGGGATGAAAAACTGTTTTTT. This translates into CATSEGDEKLFF.

Comment on this clone: The conserved phenylalanine or tryptophan normally closing the CDR3 is absent here, so this likely arose from a read error. This chain connects TRBV7-2 to TRBJ2-1; D remains ambiguous. Germline CDR1 and CDR2: SGHTA and FQGNSA. The CDR3 totals 15 residues. CDR3 region: CASILAPLPYNEQFI. For the CDR3, the DNA is TGTGCCAGCATCTTAGCCCCTCTACCCTACAATGAGCAGTTCATC.

This clone was detected ten times or more. The rearrangement links TRBV6-1 to TRBJ2-3; TRBD1 is a possible D gene (6 bases). The CDR3 loop spans 14 amino acids. The germline V gene encodes CDR1 MNHNS and CDR2 SASEGT. V dropped 5 bases and J dropped 2 bases, with 11 bases sitting between them. The CDR3 DNA reads as TGTGCCAGCAGTTTCCGACAGGACACAGATACGCAGTATTTT. It yields the protein CASSFRQDTDTQYF.

The rearrangement uses TRBV20-1 and TRBJ2-7; TRBD1 aligns across 7 bases. V lost 3 bases, J lost 2 bases, and 4 bases stayed unmatched. This CDR3 comprises 13 residues. CDR1 and CDR2 from the germline V gene are DFQATT and SNEGSKA (reference sequence). CDR3 region: CSARNGQAYEQYF. CDR3 sequence (DNA): TGCAGTGCTAGGAATGGACAGGCCTACGAGCAGTACTTC.

This clone was observed a single time. The chain employs TRBV3-1 and TRBJ2-5, with 10 nucleotides matching TRBD2. Trimming removed 3 bases from V and 5 bases from J; junction bases left unmatched: 6. The CDR3 length is 15 residues. Germline lookup yields CDR1 LGHDT and CDR2 YNNKEL (reference sequence). CDR3 in DNA: TGTGCCAGCAGCCACCGGCTAGCGGGAGAGGAGACCCAGTACTTC. Translating gives CASSHRLAGEETQYF.

This clone appeared many times. This rearrangement joins TRBV9 to TRBJ2-3; D is unclear. From germline, CDR1 is SGDLS and CDR2 YYNGEE. Trimming left V 4 bases short and J 0 bases short, with 12 bases between. The CDR3 sequence is 15 residues long. The CDR3 DNA follows: TGTGCCAGCAGCTCGTCGAGAGGTAGCACAGATACGCAGTATTTT. Residues: CASSSSRGSTDTQYF.

Only a few counts were recorded for this clone. A read error may be the cause here, since a much bigger clone is one base away. The chain recombines TRBV2 with TRBJ1-1; D is uncertain. The germline gives CDR1 SNHLY, CDR2 FYNNEI. The CDR3 is made up of 13 amino acids. V was clipped by 3 bases and J by 1 base, with 6 bases between them. CDR3 in DNA: TGTGCCAGCAGTGAGGGAGGGAACACTGAAGCTTTCTTT. Residues: CASSEGGNTEAFF.

This sequence joins TRBV5-1 and TRBJ2-2; 12 positions agree with TRBD2. Germline-derived CDR1 and CDR2 are SGHRS and YFSETQ. This CDR3 has 18 residues. V was pared by 4 bases and J by 5 bases, with 12 bases of the junction left unmatched. The CDR3 region is CASSPHGLAGILTGELFF. CDR3 nucleotide sequence: TGCGCCAGCAGCCCGCATGGACTAGCGGGAATCTTAACCGGGGAGCTGTTTTTT.

This clone was seen many times. This chain links TRBV20-1 with TRBJ2-2, with no clear D. Germline V gene lookup returns CDR1 DFQATT and CDR2 SNEGSKA (reference sequence). CDR3 length equals 15 residues. Trimming stripped 0 bases from V and 0 bases from J, with 8 bases between. In DNA form, the CDR3 reads TGCAGTGCTAGAGATCTACGCGCGAACACCGGGGAGCTGTTTTTT. It yields the protein CSARDLRANTGELFF.

The J gene is TRBJ2-7, the V gene TRBV6-1; TRBD1 aligns across 11 bases. The CDR3 consists of 15 residues. The J segment lost 6 bases and the V segment lost 8 bases, leaving 12 bases of the junction unmatched. In germline, CDR1 is MNHNS, CDR2 SASEGT. The DNA of the CDR3 is TGTGCCAGCCCCCCGGGACAGGGGGGATGTGGCGAGCAGTACTTC. Its protein product is CASPPGQGGCGEQYF.

This sequence joins TRBV5-1 and TRBJ1-2; no clear D. Trimming stripped 0 bases from V and 6 bases from J, with 6 bases between. CDR3 size: 12 residues. Germline values: CDR1 SGHRS, CDR2 YFSETQ. CDR3 loop: CASSLATHGYTF. The DNA for the CDR3 is TGCGCCAGCAGCTTGGCCACGCATGGCTACACCTTC. The full variable domain, its missing parts supplied by reference TRBV5-1 and TRBJ1-2, is KAGVTQTPRYLIKTRGQQVTLSCSPISGHRSVSWYQQTPGQGLQFLFEYFSETQRNKGNFPGRFSGRQFSNSRSEMNVSTLELGDSALYLCASSLATHGYTFGSGTRLTVV.

V usage is TRBV12-3 or TRBV12-4 and J usage is TRBJ2-7; D is unclear. There are 14 residues in the CDR3. With 4 bases removed from V and 5 bases from J, the gap between germline ends came to 15 bases. Here the CDR3 reads CASSWQTCDHEQYF. CDR3 nucleotides: TGTGCCAGCAGTTGGCAGACATGTGACCACGAGCAGTACTTC.

This clone was observed many times. The J gene is TRBJ1-1, the V gene TRBV7-2; 7 bases align to TRBD1. CDR1 and CDR2 (germline): SGHTA, FQGNSA. The J segment lost 9 bases and the V segment lost 4 bases, leaving 8 bases of the junction unmatched. The CDR3 is 13 amino acids. CDR3 nucleotide sequence: TGTGCCAGCAGCTCCTCGAGACAGGGTAAAGCTTTCTTT. Protein product: CASSSSRQGKAFF.

This clone was counted at least ten times. CDR3 sequence (DNA): TGTGCCAGCAGTTTAAGGGCAGATGAAGCTTTCTTT. The encoded protein is CASSLRADEAFF. The chain employs TRBV12-3 or TRBV12-4 and TRBJ1-1; D unclear. The V gene lost 2 bases and the J gene lost 7 bases, with 8 bases spanning the gap. This CDR3 spans 12 amino acids.

The rearrangement joins TRBV19 to TRBJ1-2, with TRBD1 matching 10 bases. Germline V gene lookup returns CDR1 LNHDA and CDR2 SQIVND (reference sequence). Trimming removed 4 bases from V and 8 bases from J; junction bases left unmatched: 13. This CDR3 has 16 amino acids. The CDR3 DNA sequence: TGTGCCAGTAGTAGAATCTACCGCCGGGACAGGGGAGGCTACACCTTC. Its translation: CASSRIYRRDRGGYTF.

J is TRBJ1-2 and V is TRBV7-3, with D uncertain. The CDR3 has 15 residues. Germline V lookup: CDR1 SGHTA, CDR2 FQGTGA. Trimming shortened V by 3 bases and J by 8 bases, and 19 bases separated the two germline ends. In DNA form, the CDR3 reads TGTGCCAGCAGCTTGGAAACAGCCACAAATATAGGCTACACCTTC. It translates to CASSLETATNIGYTF.

This clone was seen many times. The rearrangement links TRBV27 to TRBJ2-1; unclear D gene. The CDR3 sequence is 16 residues long. Germline loops: CDR1 MNHEY, CDR2 SMNVEV (reference sequence). Trimming took 5 bases from V and 2 from J, leaving 16 bases between them. CDR3 in DNA: TGTGCCAGCAGTCTCCCGCGACGGACCACCTACAATGAGCAGTTCTTC. Translating gives CASSLPRRTTYNEQFF.

This clone was detected only a few times. This chain connects TRBV6-2 or TRBV6-3 to TRBJ2-2; 12 positions agree with TRBD1. Germline V gene data show CDR1 as MNHEY and CDR2 as SVGEGT. CDR3 length equals 15 residues. V lost 6 bases to trimming and J lost 5 bases; unmatched junction nucleotides: 4. The CDR3: CASRRDRGQTGELFF. The CDR3, as DNA: TGTGCCAGCAGACGGGACAGGGGGCAAACCGGGGAGCTGTTTTTT.

Judged by abundance, this clone is medium-sized (0.01 to 0.1%). The V gene is TRBV28, the J gene TRBJ2-7; D not certain. There are 11 residues in the CDR3. Per germline, CDR1 MDHEN and CDR2 SYDVKM. V was shortened by 3 bases and J by 4 bases, with 4 bases between the two germline ends. The DNA of the CDR3 is TGTGCCAGCAGTTTTGAATACGAGCAGTACTTC. Amino acid sequence: CASSFEYEQYF.

As regards this clone: Mismatch with germline at one junction end may stem from a read error. The rearrangement joins TRBV7-8 to TRBJ1-1; D unclear. The CDR3 length is 13 residues. Germline assignment: CDR1 SGHVS and CDR2 FQNEAQ. As DNA, the CDR3 is TGTGCCAGCAAGGGCACGTGGAACACTGAAGCATTCTTT. Translation: CASKGTWNTEAFF.

This clone showed up many times. The V call is TRBV7-9, the J call TRBJ1-1; D is perhaps TRBD1 (6 bases). The V end lost 4 bases, the J end lost 4 bases, and 10 bases lay between the germline ends. The germline gives CDR1 SEHNR, CDR2 FQNEAQ (reference sequence). The CDR3 runs 13 residues. The CDR3 DNA reads as TGTGCCAGCAGCTCGGAAGGGGGCACTGAAGCTTTCTTT. It codes for CASSSEGGTEAFF.

In its sample, this clone was seen many times. V is TRBV4-2 and J is TRBJ2-2; 16 bases agree with TRBD2. Germline V CDR1 and CDR2: LGHNA, YNFKEQ. V lost 5 bases to trimming and J lost 4 bases; unmatched junction nucleotides: 7. This CDR3 has 18 amino acids. Written as DNA, the CDR3 is TGTGCCAGCAGCGCGGGACTAGCGGGAGGGCCTCGCACCGGGGAGCTGTTTTTT. It is translated as CASSAGLAGGPRTGELFF.

V gene TRBV24-1 combines with J gene TRBJ2-1; TRBD1 agrees at 11 bases. There are 16 residues in the CDR3. CDR1 and CDR2 (germline): KGHDR, SFDVKD. V shed 4 bases and J 8 bases; nucleotides not matched to a gene: 9. The CDR3 DNA follows: TGTGCCACCAGTGAACCCGGGACAGGGGGTTTCGATGAGCAGTTCTTC. This codes for CATSEPGTGGFDEQFF.

This clone was observed at least ten times. The gene calls are TRBV6-5 and TRBJ1-2, with D uncertain. The V end was cut by 0 bases, the J end by 6 bases, with 14 bases between. Germline assignment: CDR1 MNHEY and CDR2 SVGAGI. CDR3 size: 15 residues. The CDR3 DNA reads TGTGCCAGCAGTTACTCGCTAGGGCCCATGAATGGCTACACCTTC. Translation gives CASSYSLGPMNGYTF.